These T cell receptor beta chains were read from a single sample in a study of sequential checkpoint blockade in melanoma. Sequencing was performed with immunoSEQ multiplex PCR; in TCRdb, only in-frame clones are kept and a portion is missing. The table includes almost 7,500 clones, about 25% detected once. The material sequenced was tumor tissue (inferred from file names), taken from a patient given nivolumab and ipilimumab in sequence. The receptors come from a human donor with melanoma. Both conserved end residues are part of each CDR3. A D gene is named only where the DNA matches it firmly. Expanded clones get a size class; other rows say once, few or many, or leave the size out.

abundance | d_gene | j_gene | len | v_gene | CDR3aa | CDR3nt
- | TRBD1 | TRBJ2-2 | 11 | TRBV6-7 | CASRGQRELFF | TGTGCCAGCAGGGGACAGCGAGAGCTGTTTTTT
- | - | TRBJ2-1 | 16 | TRBV6-8 | CASSYSLVEIYNEQFF | TGTGCCAGCAGTTACTCGTTGGTGGAAATCTACAATGAGCAGTTCTTC
- | - | TRBJ1-1 | 13 | TRBV18 | CASYHQRNTEAFF | TGTGCCAGCTACCATCAGCGTAACACTGAAGCTTTCTTT
- | TRBD1 | TRBJ1-2 | 14 | TRBV11-3 | CASSGRQGVYGYTF | TGTGCCAGCAGCGGGCGACAGGGAGTCTATGGCTACACCTTC
many | TRBD1 | TRBJ1-1 | 14 | TRBV11-3 | CASSPIRDSPEAFF | TGTGCCAGCAGTCCAATAAGGGACAGCCCGGAGGCTTTCTTT
few | TRBD1 | TRBJ1-2 | 15 | TRBV4-1 | CASSQDPVTGNGYTF | TGCGCCAGCAGCCAAGATCCTGTGACAGGGAACGGCTACACCTTC
once | - | TRBJ2-3 | 15 | TRBV15 | CATSGGAPSTDTQYF | TGTGCCACCAGCGGGGGGGCACCAAGCACAGATACGCAGTATTTT
few | TRBD1 | TRBJ1-3 | 14 | TRBV19 | CASRVTGSGNTIYF | TGTGCCAGTAGAGTGACAGGGAGTGGAAACACCATATATTTT
- | TRBD2 | TRBJ2-1 | 15 | TRBV25-1 | CASSASGKGYNEQFF | TGTGCCAGCAGTGCAAGCGGGAAGGGGTACAATGAGCAGTTCTTC
few | - | TRBJ2-3 | 14 | TRBV9 | CASSPGGGPDTQYF | TGTGCCAGCAGCCCCGGCGGGGGCCCAGATACGCAGTATTTT
many | - | TRBJ1-5 | 16 | TRBV6-8 | CASSYDGGPANQPQHF | TGTGCCAGCAGTTACGATGGGGGACCTGCCAATCAGCCCCAGCATTTT
few | TRBD1 | TRBJ1-2 | 14 | TRBV11-3 | CASSLQGAYYGYTF | TGTGCCAGCAGCTTACAGGGGGCATACTATGGCTACACCTTC
few | TRBD2 | TRBJ2-3 | 16 | TRBV11-3 | CASSPPTSGRTDTQYF | TGTGCCAGCAGTCCCCCGACTAGCGGCCGCACAGATACGCAGTATTTT
- | - | TRBJ2-3 | 14 | TRBV6-8 | CASSLGQGTDTQYF | TGTGCCAGCAGTTTAGGCCAGGGGACAGATACGCAGTATTTT
- | TRBD1 | TRBJ2-5 | 16 | TRBV19 | CASSRTGGGGQETQYF | TGTGCCAGTAGTAGGACAGGGGGCGGGGGACAAGAGACCCAGTACTTC
medium-sized | - | TRBJ2-2 | 17 | TRBV11-3 | CASSPEDLSGGTGELFF | TGTGCCAGCAGCCCAGAGGACCTATCTGGAGGCACCGGGGAGCTGTTTTTT
- | - | TRBJ2-3 | 15 | TRBV19 | CASSPHRVWADTQYF | TGTGCCAGTAGTCCGCACAGGGTTTGGGCAGATACGCAGTATTTT
once | - | TRBJ2-4 | 14 | TRBV5-1 | CASSFLASIDIQYF | TGCGCCAGCAGCTTCTTAGCGTCCATAGACATTCAGTACTTC
- | - | TRBJ1-5 | 15 | TRBV6-8 | CASSLPRDTNQPQHF | TGTGCCAGCAGTTTGCCCCGGGACACCAATCAGCCCCAGCATTTT
- | TRBD1 | TRBJ1-2 | 14 | TRBV11-3 | CASFPGQGDYGYTF | TGTGCCAGCTTTCCGGGACAGGGGGACTATGGCTACACCTTC
- | - | TRBJ1-4 | 18 | TRBV11-3 | CASSLEQSPLKINEKLFF | TGTGCCAGCAGCTTGGAGCAGTCACCCCTTAAGATAAATGAAAAACTGTTTTTT
- | - | TRBJ1-1 | 17 | TRBV11-3 | CASSGPGTRTLGAEAFF | TGTGCCAGCAGCGGGCCCGGGACACGAACGCTCGGGGCAGAAGCTTTCTTT
few | - | TRBJ2-3 | 15 | TRBV11-3 | CASSYNRNPPDTQYF | TGTGCCAGCAGCTACAACCGTAACCCTCCAGATACGCAGTATTTT
once | - | TRBJ2-3 | 14 | TRBV5-1 | CASSLGAITDTQYF | TGCGCCAGCAGCTTGGGAGCGATAACAGATACGCAGTATTTT
- | - | TRBJ2-1 | 12 | TRBV28 | CASSLGYNEQFF | TGTGCCAGCAGTTTAGGTTACAATGAGCAGTTCTTC
few | - | TRBJ2-3 | 13 | TRBV7-2 | CASSSGGTDTQYF | TGTGCCAGCAGCAGTGGGGGGACAGATACGCAGTATTTT
many | - | TRBJ2-1 | 15 | TRBV6-8 | CASSYSGAPYNEQFF | TGTGCCAGCAGTTACTCGGGGGCTCCATACAATGAGCAGTTCTTC
many | - | TRBJ2-5 | 14 | TRBV9 | CASSVDGGQETQYF | TGTGCCAGCAGCGTAGATGGGGGCCAAGAGACCCAGTACTTC
- | TRBD2 | TRBJ2-2 | 18 | TRBV5-1 | CASSSRGGLAGNTGELFF | TGCGCCAGCTCATCCCGGGGCGGACTAGCGGGTAACACCGGGGAGCTGTTTTTT
many | - | TRBJ2-1 | 14 | TRBV11-3 | CASSLVGGTNEQFF | TGTGCCAGCAGCTTAGTTGGCGGGACCAATGAGCAGTTCTTC
- | - | TRBJ2-1 | 14 | TRBV29-1 | CSVGRRGDYNEQFF | TGCAGCGTTGGCAGAAGGGGAGACTACAATGAGCAGTTCTTC